The 19 T cell receptor beta chains given below trace back to one sample, sequenced in a study of long-term antiretroviral therapy in people with HIV. The authors ran the immunoSEQ assay, v3.0, at survey level. Assay used: immunoSEQ multiplex PCR; TCRdb lists only in-frame clones, some missing. The data hold some 25,000 clones, with about 80% observed a single time. Material: unsorted PBMCs, obtained 0.7 years before starting antiretroviral therapy. These receptors were obtained from a man aged 25-40 years with HIV.

The chain joins TRBV5-6 to TRBJ2-7; D call uncertain. This CDR3 spans 13 amino acids. Looked up from germline, CDR1 is SGHDT and CDR2 is YYEEEE. The germline V and J ends were trimmed by 4 bases and 0 bases, with 8 bases remaining between them. The DNA for the CDR3 is TGTGCCAGCAGCCCTGCACACTCCTACGAGCAGTACTTC. Translation gives CASSPAHSYEQYF.

The chain joins TRBV19 to TRBJ2-7; 12 positions match TRBD2. This CDR3 is 15 amino acids long. V was clipped by 5 bases and J by 5 bases; unmatched bases: 7. CDR1 and CDR2 from the germline V gene are LNHDA and SQIVND (reference sequence). The DNA for the CDR3 is TGTGCCAGTAGTTGGACTAGCGGGATAGGTGACGAGCAGTACTTC. It specifies CASSWTSGIGDEQYF.

The J gene is TRBJ1-2, the V gene TRBV7-3; no clear D gene. This CDR3 is 15 amino acids long. Germline CDR1 SGHTA, CDR2 FQGTGA. Trimming cost V 4 bases and J 2 bases, with 14 bases left between them. The CDR3 region is CASSCLLSANYGYTF. The CDR3 DNA is TGTGCCAGCAGCTGCTTACTGTCAGCGAACTATGGCTACACCTTC.

V usage is TRBV7-9 and J usage is TRBJ2-5; the D gene is possibly TRBD2 (6 bases). This CDR3 spans 14 amino acids. Germline CDR1 SEHNR, CDR2 FQNEAQ (reference sequence). V was clipped by 5 bases and J by 7 bases, with 17 bases between them. The CDR3: CASSAGFGEGTQYF. CDR3 bases: TGTGCCAGCAGCGCGGGATTTGGGGAAGGGACCCAGTACTTC.

The count of this clone is one. The chain uses TRBV5-1 and TRBJ2-2, with no clear D. The CDR3 has 14 amino acids. The ends were cut back, 1 base at V and 1 base at J, with 5 bases in the middle. CDR1 and CDR2 (germline): SGHRS, YFSETQ. The CDR3 region is CASSLSMNTGELFF. CDR3 bases: TGCGCCAGCAGCTTGTCCATGAACACCGGGGAGCTGTTTTTT.

The rearrangement links TRBV28 to TRBJ2-6, with D perhaps matching TRBD1 (5 bases). Trimming shortened V by 1 base and J by 0 bases, and 16 bases separated the two germline ends. The CDR3 loop spans 19 amino acids. The germline CDR1 and CDR2 sequences are MDHEN and SYDVKM. CDR3 nucleotides: TGTGCCAGCAGTTTATTCTCTCTGTCCAGGGCCTCTGGGGCCAACGTCCTGACTTTC. It yields the protein CASSLFSLSRASGANVLTF.

V gene TRBV9 combines with J gene TRBJ1-2; D unclear. V shed 0 bases and J shed 4 bases, with 16 bases lying between them. Germline CDR1 and CDR2: SGDLS and YYNGEE. The CDR3 runs to 16 residues. The CDR3 nucleotides read TGTGCCAGCAGCGTAGGAGGTGGAGCCTCGGGCTATGGCTACACCTTC. Protein product: CASSVGGGASGYGYTF.

This clone was seen a handful of times. The chain uses TRBV7-8 and TRBJ2-7, with a possible D match to TRBD2 (5 bases). The V and J ends lost 0 bases and 2 bases respectively, with 17 bases between them. The germline V gene encodes CDR1 SGHVS and CDR2 FQNEAQ. The CDR3 runs to 17 residues. The CDR3 sequence: CASSLAPAGGGAYEQYF. CDR3 DNA: TGTGCCAGCAGCTTAGCGCCGGCAGGAGGTGGTGCCTACGAGCAGTACTTC.

V and J are TRBV6-1 and TRBJ1-2; TRBD1 matches 10 bases. The V and J ends lost 8 bases and 5 bases, in that order; junction bases with no gene match: 5. The CDR3 sequence is 13 residues long. Germline values: CDR1 MNHNS, CDR2 SASEGT. The CDR3 here is CASPGTGVYGYTF. The CDR3 nucleotides read TGTGCCAGCCCCGGGACAGGGGTTTATGGCTACACCTTC.

A remark on this clone: Its ends do not fully match the called genes, so a read error is possible. The rearrangement joins TRBV7-7 to TRBJ2-3; D might be TRBD1 or TRBD2, each matching 5 bases. The CDR3 length is 16 residues. Germline CDR1 is SSHAT and CDR2 is FNYEAQ (reference sequence). CDR3 region: CASSLSRDPRTDTQYF. For the CDR3, the DNA is TGTGCTAGCAGCTTAAGCCGGGACCCCCGCACAGATACGCAGTATTTT. Together with reference TRBV7-7 and TRBJ2-3, the CDR3 gives the full variable domain: GAGVSQSPRYKVTKRGQDVTLRCDPISSHATLYWYQQALGQGPEFLTYFNYEAQPDKSGLPSDRFSAERPEGSISTLTIQRTEQRDSAMYRCASSLSRDPRTDTQYFGPGTRLTVL.

The chain uses TRBV5-4 and TRBJ2-7; possibly TRBD1 or TRBD2 for D (6 bases each). This CDR3 contains 17 residues. CDR1 SGHNT and CDR2 YYREEE come from the germline V gene (reference sequence). V lost 4 bases and J lost 2, with 22 bases in between. The CDR3 bases are TGTGCCAGCAGCCTACAGGCCGGGGGCACCCTAGCCTACGAGCAGTACTTC. Its translation: CASSLQAGGTLAYEQYF.

This clone was counted a few times. CDR3 nucleotides: TGTGCCATCAGGACTCAACTTTCGGGGGGGTACTATGGCTACACCTTC. It yields the protein CAIRTQLSGGYYGYTF. The chain links TRBV10-3 to TRBJ1-2; weak D call: TRBD1 (5 bases). From germline, CDR1 is ENHRY and CDR2 SYGVKD. Trimming shortened V by 6 bases and J by 3 bases, and 20 bases separated the two germline ends. CDR3 length: 16 residues.

The V and J genes are TRBV30 and TRBJ2-1, with 14 bases identical to TRBD2. This CDR3 has 15 residues. V shed 4 bases, J shed 12 bases, and the junction held 11 bases outside the gene matches. Germline values: CDR1 GTSNPN, CDR2 SVGIG (reference sequence). CDR3 region: CAWTRAGTSGSGQFF. The CDR3 nucleotides read TGTGCCTGGACCAGAGCCGGGACTAGCGGGAGCGGGCAGTTCTTC.

This clone was observed a handful of times. The rearrangement links TRBV6-5 to TRBJ1-5, with D perhaps TRBD1 (5 bases). The V gene lost 6 bases and the J gene lost 6 bases, with 18 bases spanning the gap. Germline V gene data show CDR1 as MNHEY and CDR2 as SVGAGI. The CDR3 has 15 residues. The CDR3 DNA reads TGTGCCAGCAGCTCCGGGGGAGGGGCGACTCAGCCCCAGCATTTT. Translation gives CASSSGGGATQPQHF.

In this sample, this clone turned up a few times. The genes are TRBV29-1 and TRBJ2-1; D uncertain. The germline gives CDR1 SQVTM, CDR2 ANQGSEA. The CDR3 sequence is 10 residues long. V shed 5 bases and J shed 7 bases, with 6 bases lying between them. The CDR3 DNA reads as TGCAGCGTTTCTGGGAATGAGCAGTTCTTC. As protein: CSVSGNEQFF.

This chain's CDR3 is CASSDSSGGANEQFF. The CDR3 region has the DNA TGTGCCAGCAGTGACTCTAGCGGGGGGGCCAATGAGCAGTTCTTC. The chain uses TRBV6-4 and TRBJ2-1, with 11 bases lining up with TRBD2. Germline lookup yields CDR1 MRHNA and CDR2 SNTAGT. The CDR3 totals 15 residues. Unmatched junction bases numbered 1, after V lost 0 bases and J lost 6 bases.

The chain has TRBV15 and TRBJ2-3, with 10 bases aligning to TRBD1. Germline V gene sequence: CDR1 LNHNV, CDR2 YYDKDF (reference sequence). J gave up 5 bases and V 5 bases, and 4 bases lay outside the gene matches. The CDR3 has 14 residues. The CDR3 DNA reads TGTGCCACCAGCTCACGGACAGGGGGAGATACGCAGTATTTT. The encoded protein is CATSSRTGGDTQYF.

The chain employs TRBV5-1 and TRBJ1-6; D uncertain. From germline, CDR1 is SGHRS and CDR2 YFSETQ. V dropped 4 bases and J dropped 5 bases, with 10 bases sitting between them. This CDR3 spans 14 amino acids. CDR3 amino acids: CASSVDTDNSPLHF. In DNA form, the CDR3 reads TGCGCCAGCAGCGTTGACACAGATAATTCACCCCTCCACTTT.

The V call is TRBV10-3, the J call TRBJ2-4; D perhaps matches TRBD1 (6 bases). V lost 4 bases, J lost 8 bases, and 15 bases lay in between. CDR3 size: 14 residues. Germline lookup yields CDR1 ENHRY and CDR2 SYGVKD. This CDR3 reads CAISVGGPGDIQYF. In DNA, the CDR3 is TGTGCCATCAGTGTTGGGGGCCCTGGGGACATTCAGTACTTC.